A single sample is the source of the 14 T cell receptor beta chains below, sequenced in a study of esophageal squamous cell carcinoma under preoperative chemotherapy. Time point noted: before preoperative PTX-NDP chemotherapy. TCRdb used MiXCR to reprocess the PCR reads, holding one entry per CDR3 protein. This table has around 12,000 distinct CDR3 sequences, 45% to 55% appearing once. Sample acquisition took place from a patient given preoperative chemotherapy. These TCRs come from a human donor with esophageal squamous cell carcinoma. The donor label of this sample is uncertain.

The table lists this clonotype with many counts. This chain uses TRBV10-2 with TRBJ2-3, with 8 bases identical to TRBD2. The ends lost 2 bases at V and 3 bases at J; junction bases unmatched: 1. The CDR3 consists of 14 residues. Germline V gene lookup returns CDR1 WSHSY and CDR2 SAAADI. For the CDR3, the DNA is TGCGCCAGCAGTGAGGTAGCGGGAACAGATACGCAGTATTTT. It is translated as CASSEVAGTDTQYF.

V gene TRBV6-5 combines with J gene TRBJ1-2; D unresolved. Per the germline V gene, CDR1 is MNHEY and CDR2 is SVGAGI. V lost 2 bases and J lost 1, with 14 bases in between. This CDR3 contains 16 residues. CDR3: CASSYGGKDRNYGYTF. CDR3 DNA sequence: TGTGCCAGCAGTTACGGCGGAAAAGACCGTAACTATGGCTACACCTTC.

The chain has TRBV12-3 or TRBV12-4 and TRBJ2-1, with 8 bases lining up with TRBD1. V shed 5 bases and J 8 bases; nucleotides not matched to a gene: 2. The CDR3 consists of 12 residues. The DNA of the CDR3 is TGTGCCAGCAGTAACAGGGGGTATGAGCAGTTCTTC. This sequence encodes CASSNRGYEQFF.

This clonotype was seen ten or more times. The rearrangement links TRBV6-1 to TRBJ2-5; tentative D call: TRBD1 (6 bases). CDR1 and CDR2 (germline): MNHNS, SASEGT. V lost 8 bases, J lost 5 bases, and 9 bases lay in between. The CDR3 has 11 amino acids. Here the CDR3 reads CASEGVETQYF. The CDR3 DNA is TGTGCCAGCGAGGGGGTGGAGACCCAGTACTTC.

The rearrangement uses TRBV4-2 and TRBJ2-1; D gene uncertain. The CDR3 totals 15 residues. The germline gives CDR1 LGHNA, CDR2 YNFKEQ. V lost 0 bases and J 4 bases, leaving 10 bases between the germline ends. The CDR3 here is CASSQEELLYNEQFF. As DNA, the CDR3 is TGTGCCAGCAGCCAAGAAGAGCTTTTATACAATGAGCAGTTCTTC.

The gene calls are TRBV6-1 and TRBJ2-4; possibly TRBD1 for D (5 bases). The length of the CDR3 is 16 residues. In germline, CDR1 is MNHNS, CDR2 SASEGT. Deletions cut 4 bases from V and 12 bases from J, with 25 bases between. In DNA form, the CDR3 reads TGTGCCAGCAGTGTCTTGGGGCGGTGCGCCACAGACACTCAGTACTTC. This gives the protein CASSVLGRCATDTQYF.

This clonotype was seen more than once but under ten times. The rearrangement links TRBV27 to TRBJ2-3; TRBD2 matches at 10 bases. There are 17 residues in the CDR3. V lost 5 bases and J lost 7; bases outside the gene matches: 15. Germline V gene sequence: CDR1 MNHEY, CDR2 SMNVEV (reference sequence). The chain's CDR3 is CASSTSWSSGSMYTQYF. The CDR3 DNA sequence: TGTGCCAGCAGTACATCCTGGTCTAGCGGGAGTATGTATACGCAGTATTTT.

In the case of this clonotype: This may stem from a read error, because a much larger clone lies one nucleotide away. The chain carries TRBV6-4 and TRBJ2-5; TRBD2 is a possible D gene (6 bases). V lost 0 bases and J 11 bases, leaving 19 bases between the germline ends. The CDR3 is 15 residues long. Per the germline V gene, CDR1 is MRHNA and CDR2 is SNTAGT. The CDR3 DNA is TGTGCCAGCAGTGACTCCCCAGGAGGGGTCGATGAGCAGTACTTC. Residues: CASSDSPGGVDEQYF.

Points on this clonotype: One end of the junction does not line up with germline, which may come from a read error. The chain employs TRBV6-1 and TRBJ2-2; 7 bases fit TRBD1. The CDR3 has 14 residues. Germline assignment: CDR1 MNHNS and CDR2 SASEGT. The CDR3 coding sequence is TGTGCCAGCAGTGAAGGAGGGGGCACCGATGAGCTGTATTTT. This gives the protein CASSEGGGTDELYF.

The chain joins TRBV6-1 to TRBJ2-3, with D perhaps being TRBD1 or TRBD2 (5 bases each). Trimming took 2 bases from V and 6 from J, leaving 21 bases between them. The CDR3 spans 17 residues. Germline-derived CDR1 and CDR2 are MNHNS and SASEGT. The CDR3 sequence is CASSEQPTRDGDDTQYF. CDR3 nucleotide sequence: TGTGCCAGCAGTGAACAACCAACCCGGGACGGCGATGATACGCAGTATTTT.

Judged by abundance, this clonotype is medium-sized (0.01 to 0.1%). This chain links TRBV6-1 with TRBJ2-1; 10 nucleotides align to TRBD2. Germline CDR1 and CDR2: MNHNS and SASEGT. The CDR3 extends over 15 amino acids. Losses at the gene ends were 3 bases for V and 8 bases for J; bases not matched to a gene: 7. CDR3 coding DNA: TGTGCCAGCAGTGATAAGCGGGGGGGCGGGGATGAGCAGTTCTTC. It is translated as CASSDKRGGGDEQFF.

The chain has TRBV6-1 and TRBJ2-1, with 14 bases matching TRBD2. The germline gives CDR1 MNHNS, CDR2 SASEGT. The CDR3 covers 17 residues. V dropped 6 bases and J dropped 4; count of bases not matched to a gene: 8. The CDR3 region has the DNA TGTGCCAGCAGCATGAGACTAGCGGGAGGGCTTTACAATGAGCAGTTCTTC. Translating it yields CASSMRLAGGLYNEQFF.

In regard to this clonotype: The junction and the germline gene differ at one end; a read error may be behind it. The CDR3 protein is CASSESGGRDKNMQYF. The CDR3 coding sequence is TGTGCCAGCAGTGAATCGGGGGGGAGAGACAAAAACATGCAGTACTTC. V and J are TRBV6-1 and TRBJ2-4; 8 nucleotides agree with TRBD2. Germline V gives CDR1 MNHNS, CDR2 SASEGT. CDR3 size: 16 residues.

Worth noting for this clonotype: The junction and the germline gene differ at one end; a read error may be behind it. CDR3 sequence: CASSERGAVLTDTQYF. The CDR3 DNA sequence: TGTGCCAGCAGTGAACGAGGGGCTGTGCTTACAGATACGCAGTACTTT. The rearrangement joins TRBV6-1 to TRBJ2-3, with D perhaps being TRBD1 or TRBD2 (5 bases each). Looked up from germline, CDR1 is MNHNS and CDR2 is SASEGT. The CDR3 length is 16 residues.